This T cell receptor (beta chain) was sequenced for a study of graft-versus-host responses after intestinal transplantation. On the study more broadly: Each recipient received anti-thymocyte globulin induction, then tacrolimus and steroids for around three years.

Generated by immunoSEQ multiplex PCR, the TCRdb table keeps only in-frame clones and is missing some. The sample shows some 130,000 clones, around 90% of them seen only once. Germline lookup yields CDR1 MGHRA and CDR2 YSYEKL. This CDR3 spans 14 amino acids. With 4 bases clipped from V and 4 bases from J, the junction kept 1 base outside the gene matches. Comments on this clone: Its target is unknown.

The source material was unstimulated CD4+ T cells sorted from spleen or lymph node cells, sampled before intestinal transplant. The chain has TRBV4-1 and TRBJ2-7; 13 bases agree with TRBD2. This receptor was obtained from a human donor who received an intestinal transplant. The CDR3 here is CASSPGLAGYEQYF. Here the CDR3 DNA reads TGCGCCAGCAGCCCGGGACTAGCGGGATACGAGCAGTACTTC.